The 27 T cell receptor beta chains reported below all come from one sample, sequenced in a study of response to subunit inactivated influenza vaccine. Each CDR3 protein is one row after TCRdb ran MiXCR on the RT-PCR reads. The sample lists 750,000 to 850,000 distinct CDR3 sequences; roughly 18% were seen once. This sample comprised PBMCs from blood, obtained 4 to 6 days after vaccination. All receptors derive from a man in his fifties or sixties who received an inactivated influenza vaccine.

This clonotype was seen more than once but under ten times. The V gene is TRBV20-1, the J gene TRBJ1-5; D call uncertain. The CDR3 length is 12 residues. Trimming removed 2 bases from V and 7 bases from J, with 9 bases in between. The germline V gene has CDR1 DFQATT and CDR2 SNEGSKA (reference sequence). As DNA, the CDR3 is TGCAGTGCTAGATCCGCTGGCCAGCCCCAGCATTTT. Translation gives CSARSAGQPQHF.

The chain has TRBV7-9 and TRBJ2-2; 9 bases line up with TRBD1. There are 14 residues in the CDR3. Germline V gene data show CDR1 as SEHNR and CDR2 as FQNEAQ (reference sequence). Unmatched junction bases numbered 6, after V lost 4 bases and J lost 9 bases. This chain's CDR3 is CASSSTGGRRELFF. CDR3 DNA: TGTGCCAGCAGCTCAACAGGGGGCCGGCGGGAGCTGTTTTTT.

This clonotype occurred a few times. This chain connects TRBV20-1 to TRBJ2-1; possible D gene TRBD1, 6 bases. V shed 3 bases and J shed 0 bases, with 15 bases lying between them. The CDR3 sequence is 16 residues long. Germline CDR1 is DFQATT and CDR2 is SNEGSKA (reference sequence). CDR3 amino acids: CSARGDTTSSYNEQFF. The DNA for the CDR3 is TGCAGTGCTAGGGGGGACACCACAAGCTCCTACAATGAGCAGTTCTTC.

A few counts support this clonotype. The J gene is TRBJ2-3, the V gene TRBV5-1; 8 positions match TRBD2. The CDR3 sequence is 15 residues long. From germline, CDR1 is SGHRS and CDR2 YFSETQ. V gave up 4 bases and J gave up 0 bases; unmatched junction bases: 4. This CDR3 is CASSTTSASTDTQYF. The CDR3 region has the DNA TGCGCCAGCAGCACGACTAGCGCTAGCACAGATACGCAGTATTTT.

As DNA, the CDR3 is TGCGCCAGCAGCCAAGGACGGGTGAGCACAGATACGCAGTATTTT. Protein sequence: CASSQGRVSTDTQYF. The chain is built from TRBV4-3 and TRBJ2-3; unclear D gene. CDR1 is LGHNA, CDR2 YSLEER, per germline. Trimming removed 1 base at V and 0 bases at J, with 8 bases between. This CDR3 is 15 amino acids long.

The table lists this clonotype with a few counts. J is TRBJ2-1 and V is TRBV7-2; D uncertain. V was shortened by 1 base and J by 5 bases, with 9 bases between the two germline ends. This CDR3 comprises 14 residues. The V gene's germline CDR1 is SGHTA and CDR2 FQGNSA. The CDR3 sequence: CASSLGGFNNEQFF. The DNA of the CDR3 is TGTGCCAGCAGCTTAGGGGGATTCAACAATGAGCAGTTCTTC.

This clonotype was counted many times. The chain couples TRBV4-3 to TRBJ2-1; 10 positions agree with TRBD2. J lost 7 bases, V lost 5 bases, and 17 bases had no gene match. CDR3 length equals 18 residues. Germline CDR1 and CDR2: LGHNA and YSLEER. The CDR3 bases are TGCGCCAGCAGCTTCGGCCGGGAATTAGCGGGAGGCGTGAATGAGCAGTTCTTC. Protein: CASSFGRELAGGVNEQFF.

The gene calls are TRBV12-3 or TRBV12-4 and TRBJ2-5; D gene unclear. Trimming removed 1 base at V and 2 bases at J, with 8 bases between. The CDR3 is 14 amino acids. Written as DNA, the CDR3 is TGTGCCAGCAGTTTAGATCAGAAACAAGAGACCCAGTACTTC. It is translated as CASSLDQKQETQYF.

The genes are TRBV10-3 and TRBJ2-2; possibly TRBD2 for D (6 bases). With 4 bases removed from V and 7 bases from J, the gap between germline ends came to 10 bases. The CDR3 has 13 amino acids. From germline, CDR1 is ENHRY and CDR2 SYGVKD. CDR3 residues: CAISVTRDGELFF. In DNA form, the CDR3 reads TGTGCCATCAGTGTCACGCGGGACGGGGAGCTGTTTTTT.

The rearrangement joins TRBV6-1 to TRBJ2-3; D is undetermined. Germline assignment: CDR1 MNHNS and CDR2 SASEGT. The V gene lost 5 bases and the J gene lost 0 bases, with 21 bases spanning the gap. This CDR3 is built from 18 residues. The CDR3 sequence is CASSTPPGSAPSTDTQYF. In DNA form, the CDR3 reads TGTGCCAGCAGTACCCCCCCTGGCTCAGCCCCTAGCACAGATACGCAGTATTTT.

There are a few counts of this clonotype. The CDR3 loop is CASSLRGDLATEAFF. The DNA of the CDR3 is TGCGCCAGCAGCTTGCGAGGGGACCTTGCCACTGAAGCTTTCTTT. The genes are TRBV5-1 and TRBJ1-1; D perhaps matches TRBD1 (5 bases). Germline values: CDR1 SGHRS, CDR2 YFSETQ. V dropped 1 base and J dropped 4 bases, with 14 bases sitting between them. This CDR3 has 15 residues.

This clonotype has a handful of counts. The CDR3: CASRASGGNQPQHF. The CDR3 coding sequence is TGTGCCAGCAGAGCTTCCGGGGGCAATCAGCCCCAGCATTTT. V and J are TRBV6-1 and TRBJ1-5; D remains unclear. CDR1 and CDR2 from the germline V gene are MNHNS and SASEGT. V was cut by 6 bases and J by 2 bases, with 11 bases left in between. CDR3 size: 14 residues.

This clonotype was counted a single time. The chain couples TRBV11-2 to TRBJ2-3, with TRBD2 identical over 9 bases. J gave up 3 bases and V 3 bases, and 13 bases lay outside the gene matches. The CDR3 has 18 residues. Germline CDR1 SGHAT, CDR2 FQNNGV. In nucleotides, the CDR3 is TGTGCCAGCAGCTTTATAGCGGGAGTCATTTTCCTAACAGATACGCAGTATTTT. It codes for CASSFIAGVIFLTDTQYF.

The genes are TRBV2 and TRBJ2-6, with D possibly being TRBD1 or TRBD2 (5 bases each). CDR3 length: 15 residues. CDR1 and CDR2 (germline): SNHLY, FYNNEI. The V and J ends lost 2 bases and 2 bases respectively, with 7 bases between them. CDR3 region: CASSEWDPGANVLTF. The DNA of the CDR3 is TGTGCCAGCAGTGAATGGGACCCTGGGGCCAACGTCCTGACTTTC.

The V and J genes are TRBV24-1 and TRBJ2-1; 15 positions match TRBD2. The junction had 3 bases not matched to a gene; V was cut back by 3 bases and J by 1 base. The CDR3 covers 18 residues. Germline V gene data show CDR1 as KGHDR and CDR2 as SFDVKD. This CDR3 is CATSDEGLAGGSYNEQFF. The CDR3 DNA reads as TGTGCCACCAGTGATGAAGGACTAGCGGGAGGGTCCTACAATGAGCAGTTCTTC.

This rearrangement joins TRBV10-3 to TRBJ2-4; D is unclear. The length of the CDR3 is 14 residues. V was shortened by 3 bases and J by 4 bases, with 10 bases between the two germline ends. CDR1 is ENHRY and CDR2 is SYGVKD in the germline V gene. CDR3 region: CAISDATLKNIQYF. The CDR3 DNA sequence: TGTGCCATCAGTGATGCGACACTAAAAAACATTCAGTACTTC.

This clonotype was counted a few times. The CDR3, as DNA: TGTGCCAGCAGCTTAGATAGTCCGGGACTGTCTTCGGCTTTCTTT. This codes for CASSLDSPGLSSAFF. The rearrangement uses TRBV7-2 and TRBJ1-1; D may be TRBD1 (5 bases). CDR1 SGHTA and CDR2 FQGNSA come from the germline V gene. The CDR3 has 15 amino acids. The V gene lost 1 base and the J gene lost 11 bases, with 20 bases spanning the gap.

This clonotype was seen a few times. This chain joins TRBV12-3 or TRBV12-4 and TRBJ1-3; D is possibly TRBD1 (5 bases). The CDR3 runs 13 residues. V was cut by 4 bases and J by 5 bases, with 9 bases left in between. CDR3 region: CASSSTARNTIYF. CDR3 nucleotides: TGTGCCAGCAGTTCGACAGCCAGAAACACCATATATTTT.

V usage is TRBV6-2 or TRBV6-3 and J usage is TRBJ2-5, with 10 bases identical to TRBD2. V was clipped by 9 bases and J by 5 bases; unmatched bases: 9. CDR1 and CDR2 (germline): MNHEY, SVGEGT. CDR3 size: 14 residues. The CDR3 nucleotides are TGTGCCAGTGGCCGGGGACTAGCGCCGGAGACCCAGTACTTC. Translating gives CASGRGLAPETQYF.

This clonotype was counted only a few times. J is TRBJ2-7 and V is TRBV12-3 or TRBV12-4; 8 bases match TRBD1. The CDR3 runs to 15 residues. V trimming: 1 base; J trimming: 5 bases; junction bases outside the gene matches: 7. CDR3 region: CASSLVSGGFDEQYF. CDR3 bases: TGTGCCAGCAGTTTAGTGTCAGGGGGCTTTGACGAGCAGTACTTC.

This clonotype was counted at least ten times. V usage is TRBV20-1 and J usage is TRBJ2-1; 9 bases agree with TRBD2. Germline lookup yields CDR1 DFQATT and CDR2 SNEGSKA (reference sequence). Trimming took 5 bases from V and 8 from J; bases not matched to a gene: 13. This CDR3 is built from 15 residues. This chain's CDR3 is CSAETGTSILDEQFF. CDR3 coding DNA: TGCAGTGCTGAGACCGGGACTAGCATTTTGGATGAGCAGTTCTTC.

V and J are TRBV18 and TRBJ2-1; 10 nucleotides match TRBD1. Losses at the gene ends were 4 bases for V and 7 bases for J; bases not matched to a gene: 10. This CDR3 is 16 amino acids long. Germline V gene data show CDR1 as KGHSH and CDR2 as LQKENI. CDR3 protein: CASSRIDRGPGNEQFF. For the CDR3, the DNA is TGTGCCAGCTCACGGATAGACAGGGGGCCGGGTAATGAGCAGTTCTTC. Complete variable domain (other parts from reference TRBV18 and TRBJ2-1): NAGVMQNPRHLVRRRGQEARLRCSPMKGHSHVYWYRQLPEEGLKFMVYLQKENIIDESGMPKERFSAEFPKEGPSILRIQQVVRGDSAAYFCASSRIDRGPGNEQFFGPGTRLTVL.

This clonotype was observed a handful of times. The chain combines TRBV7-9 with TRBJ2-5; 8 positions match TRBD1. V lost 1 base, J lost 1 base, and 2 bases stayed unmatched. This CDR3 is 15 amino acids long. The germline gives CDR1 SEHNR, CDR2 FQNEAQ (reference sequence). The CDR3 is CASSLGTGFQETQYF. The DNA for the CDR3 is TGTGCCAGCAGCTTAGGGACAGGGTTCCAAGAGACCCAGTACTTC.

This chain joins TRBV7-2 and TRBJ2-7, with 15 positions matching TRBD2. With V trimmed by 6 bases and J by 7 bases, 7 bases remained unmatched. This CDR3 is 15 amino acids long. From germline, CDR1 is SGHTA and CDR2 FQGNSA. CDR3 nucleotides: TGTGCCAGCAGTCAAGGACTAGCGGGGGGGTCTGAGCAGTACTTC. Protein sequence: CASSQGLAGGSEQYF.

This clonotype was seen ten or more times. The chain uses TRBV12-3 or TRBV12-4 and TRBJ2-2; 12 bases are shared with TRBD2. J gave up 4 bases and V 5 bases, and 5 bases lay outside the gene matches. CDR3 length equals 16 residues. The CDR3 loop reads CASSPLAGGVTGELFF. CDR3 coding DNA: TGTGCCAGCAGTCCACTAGCGGGAGGTGTCACCGGGGAGCTGTTTTTT.

This clonotype was seen more than once but under ten times. V gene TRBV12-3 or TRBV12-4 combines with J gene TRBJ1-6; 7 nucleotides agree with TRBD1. The junction had 5 bases not matched to a gene; V was cut back by 0 bases and J by 3 bases. This CDR3 is built from 17 residues. The CDR3 region has the DNA TGTGCCAGCAGTTTAGCTCGACAGGGCTTCTATAATTCACCCCTCCACTTT. This gives the protein CASSLARQGFYNSPLHF.

In this sample, this clonotype turned up a few times. The chain uses TRBV11-1 and TRBJ2-3, with 11 bases identical to TRBD2. Trimming at V came to 4 bases and at J to 3 bases, leaving 12 bases not matched to a gene. CDR3 size: 18 residues. Germline V CDR1 and CDR2: SGHAT, FQDESV (reference sequence). For the CDR3, the DNA is TGTGCCAGCAGCTATCCTAGTCGACTAGCGGGGCTTACAGATACGCAGTATTTT. Residues: CASSYPSRLAGLTDTQYF.